This T cell receptor (beta chain) was sequenced for a study of control samples from healthy donors and cancer patients. V was shortened by 0 bases and J by 3 bases, with 4 bases between the two germline ends. There are 13 residues in the CDR3. Germline V gene lookup returns CDR1 SGHRS and CDR2 YFSETQ. The protocol was immunoSEQ multiplex PCR, while the TCRdb copy is restricted to in-frame clones and leaves out a portion. Among fewer than 500,000 clones listed, 75% to 95% were seen once. Sequences were obtained from PBMCs. The V and J genes are TRBV5-1 and TRBJ1-5; D uncertain. The TCR originated in a man aged 40-50 years with head and neck cancer. CDR3 residues: CASSLGPNQPQHF. The CDR3 nucleotides read TGCGCCAGCAGCTTGGGACCCAATCAGCCCCAGCATTTT.